The next 10 T cell receptor beta chains were all read from a single sample in a study of post-analysis software for immune sequencing data. Unique molecular identifiers featured in each of the TCR beta cDNA libraries. From the PCR reads, TCRdb called clonotypes with MiXCR, one entry per CDR3 protein. The sample yields about 160,000 distinct CDR3 sequences, around 34% seen once. Sample: blood, taken after autologous hematopoietic stem cell transplantation. These receptors were collected from a girl aged 5-17 years with multiple sclerosis.

This clonotype has just a few counts. The CDR3 here is CASSPRTSGTYEQYF. CDR3 nucleotides: TGTGCCAGCAGCCCCCGGACTAGCGGAACCTACGAGCAGTACTTC. The chain uses TRBV7-9 and TRBJ2-7; the match to TRBD2 covers 10 bases. Losses at the gene ends were 5 bases for V and 2 bases for J; bases not matched to a gene: 6. Looked up from germline, CDR1 is SEHNR and CDR2 is FQNEAQ (reference sequence). CDR3 size: 15 residues.

This clonotype was observed a few times. J is TRBJ2-7 and V is TRBV20-1; 9 bases map to TRBD2. The J segment lost 3 bases and the V segment lost 0 bases, leaving 3 bases of the junction unmatched. Germline CDR1 and CDR2: DFQATT and SNEGSKA (reference sequence). The CDR3 runs 14 residues. CDR3 loop: CSAREREGCYEQYF. CDR3 in DNA: TGCAGTGCTAGAGAGCGGGAGGGCTGCTACGAGCAGTACTTC.

The J gene is TRBJ2-7, the V gene TRBV4-1, with D perhaps being TRBD1 or TRBD2 (5 bases each). The germline V gene has CDR1 MGHRA and CDR2 YSYEKL. The CDR3 loop spans 13 amino acids. Trimming took off 0 bases at V and 7 bases at J, with 10 bases between the two ends. The CDR3 coding sequence is TGCGCCAGCAGCCAAGATTGGGGGTGGGAGCAGTACTTC. This gives the protein CASSQDWGWEQYF.

V gene TRBV20-1 combines with J gene TRBJ2-5; D is uncertain. This CDR3 region has 11 residues. Germline CDR1 and CDR2: DFQATT and SNEGSKA (reference sequence). The ends were cut back, 3 bases at V and 4 bases at J, with 6 bases in the middle. The DNA for the CDR3 is TGCAGTGCTAGCCCCAGAGAGACCCAGTACTTC. Its translation is CSASPRETQYF.

For this clonotype: This clone may be a read error of a much larger clone one base away. The chain couples TRBV2 to TRBJ1-5, with D tentatively TRBD1 (6 bases). There are 13 residues in the CDR3. Germline V CDR1 and CDR2: SNHLY, FYNNEI. The CDR3 bases are TGTGCCAGCCACAGGGATAGCAATCAGCCCCGGCATTTT. Translating it yields CASHRDSNQPRHF.

V is TRBV9 and J is TRBJ2-5; 9 bases map to TRBD2. There are 16 residues in the CDR3. Germline assignment: CDR1 SGDLS and CDR2 YYNGEE. The V segment lost 2 bases and the J segment 11 bases; nucleotides outside the gene matches: 16. The CDR3 DNA is TGTGCCAGCAGCGTCAGCGGGGGGCTTGTAGACAATGAGCAGTACTTC. This encodes CASSVSGGLVDNEQYF. Full variable domain (missing parts from reference TRBV9 and TRBJ2-5): DSGVTQTPKHLITATGQRVTLRCSPRSGDLSVYWYQQSLDQGLQFLIQYYNGEERAKGNILERFSAQQFPDLHSELNLSSLELGDSALYFCASSVSGGLVDNEQYFGPGTRLLVL.

The rearrangement uses TRBV18 and TRBJ2-1; D perhaps matches TRBD1 (5 bases). This CDR3 comprises 16 residues. CDR1 is KGHSH and CDR2 is LQKENI in the germline V gene. Trimming stripped 0 bases from V and 5 bases from J, with 14 bases between. CDR3 DNA sequence: TGTGCCAGCTCACCACCGGCAACAGGACCTGACAATGAGCAGTTCTTC. This encodes CASSPPATGPDNEQFF.

V and J are TRBV5-1 and TRBJ2-5, with D perhaps matching TRBD2 (6 bases). The J call may be incorrect, as the DNA end agrees better with TRBJ2-7. CDR1 is SGHRS, CDR2 YFSETQ, per germline. The CDR3 extends over 15 amino acids. In DNA form, the CDR3 reads TGCGCCAGCAGCTTGGGGGACTTACACCCCTACGAGCAGTACTTC. Its protein product is CASSLGDLHPYEQYF.

This clonotype turned up a few times. V and J are TRBV20-1 and TRBJ2-1, with D possibly called TRBD1 or TRBD2 (5 bases each). Trimming left V 6 bases short and J 2 bases short, with 11 bases between. There are 13 residues in the CDR3. Per the germline V gene, CDR1 is DFQATT and CDR2 is SNEGSKA (reference sequence). Here the CDR3 DNA reads TGCAGTGCCCCCGGGACCCCCTACAATGAGCAGTTCTTC. It codes for CSAPGTPYNEQFF.

The chain is built from TRBV6-6 and TRBJ2-3; D might be TRBD2 (6 bases). The germline V and J ends were trimmed by 7 bases and 3 bases, with 14 bases remaining between them. This CDR3 is built from 14 residues. From germline, CDR1 is MNHNY and CDR2 SVGAGI (reference sequence). The CDR3 DNA follows: TGTGCCAGCACCAAAAGCCTAGCGACAGATACGCAGTATTTT. Its protein product is CASTKSLATDTQYF.